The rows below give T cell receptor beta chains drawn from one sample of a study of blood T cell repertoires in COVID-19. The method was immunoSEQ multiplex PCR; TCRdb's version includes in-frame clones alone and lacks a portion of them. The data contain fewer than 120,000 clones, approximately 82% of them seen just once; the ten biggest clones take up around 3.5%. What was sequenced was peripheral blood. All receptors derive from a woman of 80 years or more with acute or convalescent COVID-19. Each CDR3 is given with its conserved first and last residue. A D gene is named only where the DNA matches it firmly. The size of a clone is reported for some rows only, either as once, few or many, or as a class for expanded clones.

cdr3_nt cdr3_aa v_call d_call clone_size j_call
TGTGCCAGCAGTGATAGCGGGGGGTACAACGAGCAGTACTTC CASSDSGGYNEQYF TRBV6-1 TRBD2 - TRBJ2-7
TGCGCCAGCAGCCTGACGTGGGGGGCCTACGAGCAGTACTTC CASSLTWGAYEQYF TRBV5-1 - - TRBJ2-7
TGTGCCTGGACCCGATCAGGGGCCCTCCACTTT CAWTRSGALHF TRBV30 - - TRBJ1-6
TGTGCCAGCTGTGTGTCAGGGGGTCAGCCCCAGCATTTT CASCVSGGQPQHF TRBV12-3/TRBV12-4 TRBD1 few TRBJ1-5
TGTGCCAGTAGTACTAGCGGGATCTACGAGCAGTACTTC CASSTSGIYEQYF TRBV19 TRBD2 - TRBJ2-7
TGTGCCAGCAGTGCAGGGGTCTTCTCTGAAGCTTTCTTT CASSAGVFSEAFF TRBV25-1 - - TRBJ1-1
TGTGCCATCAGTGAGCCGCATAGCGAGCGCACAGATACGCAGTATTTT CAISEPHSERTDTQYF TRBV10-3 - - TRBJ2-3
TGTGCCAGCAGCCCCGGACAGAACTATGGCTACACCTTC CASSPGQNYGYTF TRBV6-6 - few TRBJ1-2
TGTGCCTGGAGTGGAGGACAGGGGGATCAGCCCCAGCATTTT CAWSGGQGDQPQHF TRBV30 TRBD1 - TRBJ1-5
TGCGCCAGCAGCCAGTACCACTCCGGCTCCTACGAGCAGTACTTC CASSQYHSGSYEQYF TRBV4-1 - - TRBJ2-7
TGTGCCATTGGACTAGCGGGATTTCGAGAGACCCAGTACTTC CAIGLAGFRETQYF TRBV10-3 TRBD2 - TRBJ2-5
TGCGCCAGCGCAGCGACAGGGGATGACACTGAAGCTTTCTTT CASAATGDDTEAFF TRBV5-1 TRBD1 - TRBJ1-1
TGTGCCAGCAGCTTATACCCGAGAGGTCCGGTCCCGCGGGAGCTGTTTTTT CASSLYPRGPVPRELFF TRBV5-6 - - TRBJ2-2
TGTGCCAGCTCACCCGAGACAATTGGTGGTGAAAAACTGTTTTTT CASSPETIGGEKLFF TRBV18 - - TRBJ1-4
TGTGCCAGCAGTGACTCCGGAGGGCTAGCTGTATGGGAGCAGTTCTTC CASSDSGGLAVWEQFF TRBV6-4 - - TRBJ2-1
TGTGCCAGCAGCTTTGGCAGGGGGGTTGAAAAACTGTTTTTT CASSFGRGVEKLFF TRBV5-6 TRBD1 once TRBJ1-4
TGTGCCAGCAGTCGGGGTTTCTACGAGCAGTACTTC CASSRGFYEQYF TRBV28 - - TRBJ2-7